A selection of T cell receptor beta chains follows, all from one sample in a study of T cells in Graves' hyperthyroidism and ophthalmopathy. From the multiplex PCR reads, TCRdb called clonotypes with MiXCR, one entry per CDR3 protein. The sample yields 250,000 to 400,000 distinct CDR3 sequences, roughly 15% seen once. The sequenced sample was blood. The receptor set was obtained from a woman aged 40 to 49 with Graves' ophthalmopathy. The CDR3 runs from the conserved cysteine through the conserved F or W. D genes are given only for firm matches. Part of the rows lack a size; the others show once, few, many or a class for expanded clones.

>NA|TRBV27|many|TRBJ2-4
TGTGCCAGCAGTCGACACGAGGGAGCCAAAAACATTCAGTACTTC
CASSRHEGAKNIQYF
>NA|TRBV10-1|NA|TRBJ2-7
TGCGCCAGCAGTGACCAGGGATCCAACGAGCAGTACTTC
CASSDQGSNEQYF
>TRBD1|TRBV4-1|NA|TRBJ1-1
TGCGCCAGCAGCCACCACAGGGGGCGGAACACTGAAGCTTTCTTT
CASSHHRGRNTEAFF
>NA|TRBV2|many|TRBJ1-5
TGTGCCAGCAGTCCACTTAACAGGGAACAGCCCCAGCATTTT
CASSPLNREQPQHF
>TRBD1|TRBV4-1|few|TRBJ1-2
TGCGCCAGCAGCCAAGAAAGGGGCAATCCCGGACAGGACTATGGCTACACCTTC
CASSQERGNPGQDYGYTF
>NA|TRBV7-2|many|TRBJ2-3
TGTGCCAGCAGCCTAGACGCCACAGATACGCAGTATTTT
CASSLDATDTQYF
>NA|TRBV6-1|few|TRBJ1-4
TGTGCTACCCGTGTGAAGGTCTTGGGGGAAAAACTGTTTTTT
CATRVKVLGEKLFF
>NA|TRBV6-1|many|TRBJ2-5
TGTGCCAGCAGTTTTTGGACGGACAACCAAGAGACCCAGTACTTC
CASSFWTDNQETQYF
>NA|TRBV29-1|many|TRBJ1-1
TGCAGCGTTGAGACGGAACAGGGAGTGAACACTGAAGCTTTCTTT
CSVETEQGVNTEAFF
>TRBD1|TRBV5-6|few|TRBJ1-1
TGTGCCAGCAGCCATGACAGGGGAGGTGAAGCTTTCTTT
CASSHDRGGEAFF
>TRBD2|TRBV4-1|NA|TRBJ2-5
TGCGCCAGCAGCCGGACTAGCGGGAGATCAGAGACCCAGTACTTC
CASSRTSGRSETQYF
>TRBD1|TRBV6-1|few|TRBJ1-2
TGTGCCAGCAGTGGGAACAGGGGGCTCTATGGCTACACCTTC
CASSGNRGLYGYTF
>TRBD2|TRBV11-2|many|TRBJ2-5
TGTGCCAGCAGCTCCCGAGCGGGAGGGACGGAAGAGACCCAGTACTTC
CASSSRAGGTEETQYF
>NA|TRBV6-1|NA|TRBJ1-5
TGTGCCTGCACCCGGTCGGGCACCAACAATCAGCCCCAGCATTTT
CACTRSGTNNQPQHF
>NA|TRBV6-1|few|TRBJ2-2
TGTGCCAGCAGTTACCGGACAGCGGCCGGGGAGCTGTTTTTT
CASSYRTAAGELFF
>TRBD1|TRBV20-1|few|TRBJ1-1
TGCAGTGCTGGGGGGACAGGGGTGAGAACTGAAGCTTTCTTT
CSAGGTGVRTEAFF
>TRBD1|TRBV6-1|many|TRBJ1-5
TGTGCCAGCAGGAGGACAGGGATTATCTATAGCAATCAGCCCCAGCATTTT
CASRRTGIIYSNQPQHF
>TRBD1|TRBV27|many|TRBJ2-7
TGTGCCAGCAGTGTGGGACAGATCGACTACGAGCAGTACTTC
CASSVGQIDYEQYF
>NA|TRBV28|many|TRBJ2-1
TGTGCCAGCAGTTTCTGGAGCGGATACTCCTACAATGAGCAGTTCTTC
CASSFWSGYSYNEQFF
>NA|TRBV7-9|many|TRBJ1-1
TGTGCCAGCAGCTTATCGACAGCGACTGAAGCTTTCTTT
CASSLSTATEAFF
>NA|TRBV5-1|few|TRBJ2-2
TGCGCCAGCAGCCGCGACGGCGCACAGGGGGAGCTGTTTTTT
CASSRDGAQGELFF
>NA|TRBV10-2|many|TRBJ2-5
TGCGCCAGCAGTGAAGCGAGGGTGGAGACCCAGTACTTC
CASSEARVETQYF
>TRBD1|TRBV9|many|TRBJ2-7
TGTGCCAGCAGCGTCGGGGACAGAGTCTACGAGCAGTACTTC
CASSVGDRVYEQYF
>TRBD1|TRBV20-1|NA|TRBJ2-3
TGCAGTGCTAGAATTGACCGGGACAGGGACGGGGATACGCAGTATTTT
CSARIDRDRDGDTQYF
>NA|TRBV7-9|NA|TRBJ2-7
TGTGCCAGCTTAAGGGACGGACCCTACGAGCAGTACTTC
CASLRDGPYEQYF
>NA|TRBV4-2|few|TRBJ1-5
TGTGCCAGCAGCCAAGAAACAGGGATCCAGCCCCAGCATTTT
CASSQETGIQPQHF
>TRBD1|TRBV9|many|TRBJ2-5
TGTGCCAGCAGCCTCAACGACAGGGGGTCGGGGACCCAGTACTTC
CASSLNDRGSGTQYF
>NA|TRBV29-1|many|TRBJ2-5
TGCAGCGTTATTGGGAGCGAAAGAGGGCAGTACTTC
CSVIGSERGQYF
>NA|TRBV3-1|many|TRBJ1-5
TGTGCCAGCAGCCAAGATATGGGTAGAAATCAGCCCCAGCATTTT
CASSQDMGRNQPQHF
>NA|TRBV6-5|many|TRBJ1-1
TGTGCCAGCAGTTACTCGATCTGGGGGAGGAAGAACACTGAAGCTTTCTTT
CASSYSIWGRKNTEAFF
>TRBD2|TRBV24-1|many|TRBJ2-2
TGTGCCACCAGTGATTTCAAGCGGGGGGGCGTCGGGGAGCTGTTTTTT
CATSDFKRGGVGELFF
>NA|TRBV6-1|NA|TRBJ2-1
TGTGCCAGCAGTTCCCACGCGGGAAGAAGGAATGAGCAGTTCTTC
CASSSHAGRRNEQFF
>NA|TRBV20-1|many|TRBJ2-7
TGCAGTGCTAGAGGGGGTCACCTAGGGGACGAGCAGTACTTC
CSARGGHLGDEQYF
>NA|TRBV7-9|many|TRBJ2-7
TGTGCCAGCAGCACGAGCGGGCGCCCCTACGAGCAGTACTTC
CASSTSGRPYEQYF
>TRBD2|TRBV2|many|TRBJ2-1
TGTGCCAGCAGTGAATTCCCGAGCGGGAGGGCTTTCAATGAGCAGTTCTTC
CASSEFPSGRAFNEQFF
>TRBD1|TRBV27|many|TRBJ2-3
TGTGCCAGCAGTTTTTTAGGGGGCGTCGATACGCAGTATTTT
CASSFLGGVDTQYF
>NA|TRBV9|NA|TRBJ2-1
TGTGCCAGCAGTCCAGGGAGTAAATCCTACAATGAGCAGCTCTTC
CASSPGSKSYNEQLF
>NA|TRBV11-2|many|TRBJ1-2
TGTGCCAGCAGCTGGGGGGGTAACTATGGCTACACCTTC
CASSWGGNYGYTF
>NA|TRBV10-3|many|TRBJ2-3
TGTGCCGCCCGGTTAGGTGGGAGCACAGATACGCAGTATTTT
CAARLGGSTDTQYF
>NA|TRBV6-1|many|TRBJ1-5
TGTGCCAGCAGCGCCGAGGGGGTAAGACAGCCCCAGCATTTT
CASSAEGVRQPQHF
>TRBD2|TRBV20-1|few|TRBJ2-2
TGCAGTGCTAGGGTCGGGGGGGGACCGACCGGGGAGCTGTTTTTT
CSARVGGGPTGELFF
>NA|TRBV2|many|TRBJ2-2
TGTGCCAGCAGGGACATCGTGCGATCCGGGGAGCTGTTTTTT
CASRDIVRSGELFF
>NA|TRBV12-3/TRBV12-4|few|TRBJ2-2
TGTGCCAGCAGTTTGAATAGGCCCCAGTGGGACACCGGGGAGCTGTTTTTT
CASSLNRPQWDTGELFF
>NA|TRBV2|many|TRBJ2-1
TGTGCCAGCACCGAGCGGCAGTCTTACAATGAGCAGTTCTTC
CASTERQSYNEQFF
>NA|TRBV6-4|many|TRBJ1-5
TGTGCCAGCAGTGGTAGGAGCAATCAGCCCCAGCATTTT
CASSGRSNQPQHF
>TRBD1|TRBV4-2|NA|TRBJ1-1
TGTGCCAGCAGCCAGGGGACAGCTAGATGGGAAGCTTTCTTT
CASSQGTARWEAFF
>NA|TRBV6-6|many|TRBJ2-7
TGTGCCAGCAGTTACCAGGGTCTCTCCTACGAGCAGTACTTC
CASSYQGLSYEQYF
>TRBD2|TRBV6-2/TRBV6-3|NA|TRBJ2-2
TGTGCCAGCAGCACCTACTCACGTAGCGGGGGATTTAAGAACACCGGGGAGCTGTTTTTT
CASSTYSRSGGFKNTGELFF
>TRBD1|TRBV7-2|many|TRBJ1-1
TGTGCCAGCAGAACCTGGGACAGCGGAAAAGCTTTCTTT
CASRTWDSGKAFF
>TRBD2|TRBV20-1|many|TRBJ2-3
TGCAGTGCTAGAAGAGCGGGGGGGAGGACCCGCACAGATACGCAGTATTTT
CSARRAGGRTRTDTQYF
>NA|TRBV7-9|many|TRBJ1-1
TGTGCCAGCAGCTTGGGTGGCCCGAACACTGAAGCTTTCTTT
CASSLGGPNTEAFF
>NA|TRBV11-2|many|TRBJ2-5
TGTGCCAGCAGCTTAGAATGGGCAGGGGTTGGGTACTTC
CASSLEWAGVGYF
>TRBD2|TRBV11-3|NA|TRBJ2-3
TGTGCCAGCAGCCAATCCCTAGCGGGGAGAAGCACAGATACGCAGTATTTT
CASSQSLAGRSTDTQYF
>NA|TRBV18|many|TRBJ1-5
TGTGCCAGAGGAGATAGCAATCAGCCCCAGCATTTT
CARGDSNQPQHF
>NA|TRBV7-9|many|TRBJ2-1
TGTGCCAGCAGCCAAGTAAGCTCCTACAATGAGCAGTTCTTC
CASSQVSSYNEQFF
>NA|TRBV27|many|TRBJ2-7
TGTGCCAGCTCATCTTCTATACGCCATCCGGGTCCCTACGAGCAGTACTTC
CASSSSIRHPGPYEQYF
>NA|TRBV18|many|TRBJ1-2
TGTGCCAGCTCACCAGAGGCAGGGTATGGCTACACCTTC
CASSPEAGYGYTF
>NA|TRBV2|many|TRBJ2-3
TGTGCCAGCAGTGAATGGGATACAGGGTCCACAGATACGCAGTATTTT
CASSEWDTGSTDTQYF
>NA|TRBV6-1|many|TRBJ2-5
TGTGCCAGCAGATACAGGCTGCAAGAGACCCAGTACTTC
CASRYRLQETQYF